Shown below are 30 T cell receptor beta chains from a single sample sequenced in a study of blood T cell repertoires in COVID-19. The data were produced by immunoSEQ multiplex PCR, yet TCRdb's version contains in-frame clones alone and is incomplete. The sample has over 100,000 clones, roughly 75% seen once. The sample consisted of peripheral blood. Source of these receptors: a human donor in a cohort sampled during active or convalescent COVID-19.

The chain couples TRBV19 to TRBJ2-3; D is uncertain. From germline, CDR1 is LNHDA and CDR2 SQIVND (reference sequence). V was pared by 3 bases and J by 1 base, with 14 bases between. The length of the CDR3 is 16 residues. This CDR3 reads CASSMYQIDRTDTQYF. The DNA of the CDR3 is TGTGCCAGTAGTATGTATCAGATTGATCGCACAGATACGCAGTATTTT.

The V gene is TRBV30, the J gene TRBJ2-6, with TRBD2 as a possible D gene (7 bases). V lost 2 bases and J 2 bases, leaving 10 bases between the germline ends. Germline CDR1 GTSNPN, CDR2 SVGIG (reference sequence). The CDR3 has 15 amino acids. CDR3 DNA sequence: TGTGCCTGGAGTAGGGGGGGGACTGGGGCCAACGTCCTGACTTTC. Amino acid sequence: CAWSRGGTGANVLTF. Supplemented by reference TRBV30 and TRBJ2-6, the full variable domain reads SQTIHQWPATLVQPVGSPLSLECTVEGTSNPNLYWYRQAAGRGLQLLFYSVGIGQISSEVPQNLSASRPQDRQFILSSKKLLLSDSGFYLCAWSRGGTGANVLTFGAGSRLTVL.

This sequence joins TRBV28 and TRBJ2-3; D is undetermined. This CDR3 is 14 amino acids long. Germline V gene data show CDR1 as MDHEN and CDR2 as SYDVKM. Deletions cut 3 bases from V and 0 bases from J, with 7 bases between. CDR3 residues: CASSFNYSTDTQYF. Written as DNA, the CDR3 is TGTGCCAGCAGTTTTAATTATAGCACAGATACGCAGTATTTT.

The gene calls are TRBV6-5 and TRBJ1-1; D uncertain. This CDR3 spans 15 amino acids. CDR1 and CDR2 (germline): MNHEY, SVGAGI. V dropped 0 bases and J dropped 0 bases, with 8 bases sitting between them. The CDR3 nucleotides are TGTGCCAGCAGTTACTCGAGGCAGCTGAACACTGAAGCTTTCTTT. The encoded protein is CASSYSRQLNTEAFF.

The chain has TRBV5-1 and TRBJ2-2; no firm D call. The CDR3 contains 16 residues. Trimming stripped 0 bases from V and 0 bases from J, with 9 bases between. Germline V gives CDR1 SGHRS, CDR2 YFSETQ. Here the CDR3 DNA reads TGCGCCAGCAGCTTGGCCTTACAATCGAACACCGGGGAGCTGTTTTTT. Translating it yields CASSLALQSNTGELFF.

The rearrangement uses TRBV4-3 and TRBJ1-2, with D perhaps TRBD1 (6 bases). The CDR3 spans 15 residues. Per the germline V gene, CDR1 is LGHNA and CDR2 is YSLEER. V was shortened by 4 bases and J by 3 bases, with 15 bases between the two germline ends. The CDR3 DNA sequence: TGCGCCAGCAGCCTTTCCGGGGGGCAGCACTATGGCTACACCTTC. It codes for CASSLSGGQHYGYTF.

The chain uses TRBV19 and TRBJ1-6; tentative D call: TRBD1 (6 bases). Germline CDR1 reads LNHDA; CDR2 reads SQIVND (reference sequence). The V end lost 1 base, the J end lost 9 bases, and 16 bases lay between the germline ends. This CDR3 region has 16 residues. CDR3 sequence: CASSIGWDNRPSPLHF. The CDR3 nucleotides are TGTGCCAGTAGTATAGGATGGGACAACAGACCTTCACCCCTCCACTTT.

The V and J genes are TRBV19 and TRBJ1-2; D gene uncertain. CDR1 and CDR2 from the germline V gene are LNHDA and SQIVND (reference sequence). The CDR3 extends over 14 amino acids. Trimming removed 5 bases from V and 3 bases from J, with 13 bases in between. The CDR3 bases are TGTGCCAGTAGTTTAGGAGTGGTCGACTATGGCTACACCTTC. As protein: CASSLGVVDYGYTF.

The chain is built from TRBV9 and TRBJ1-2, with 8 positions matching TRBD1. This CDR3 has 18 residues. V lost 4 bases and J lost 0; bases outside the gene matches: 14. Germline assignment: CDR1 SGDLS and CDR2 YYNGEE. The CDR3 region is CASSPQRTGPRANYGYTF. As DNA, the CDR3 is TGTGCCAGCAGCCCTCAAAGGACAGGGCCAAGGGCTAACTATGGCTACACCTTC.

This clone was recorded once. The rearrangement joins TRBV19 to TRBJ1-5, with 8 bases that match TRBD1. Germline CDR1 reads LNHDA; CDR2 reads SQIVND (reference sequence). CDR3 length: 14 amino acids. Losses at the gene ends were 4 bases for V and 5 bases for J; bases not matched to a gene: 4. CDR3: CASSNSGGYQPQHF. CDR3 DNA sequence: TGTGCCAGTAGTAACTCAGGGGGCTATCAGCCCCAGCATTTT.

CDR3 in amino acids: CASSLGGKGYTF. DNA for the CDR3: TGTGCCAGCAGCTTAGGGGGAAAGGGCTACACCTTC. This chain connects TRBV3-1 (or the pseudogene TRBV3-2) to TRBJ1-2; D is possibly TRBD1 (6 bases). This CDR3 region has 12 residues. V was cut by 5 bases and J by 8 bases, with 12 bases left in between. Germline CDR1 reads LGHDT; CDR2 reads YNNKEL (reference sequence).

V gene TRBV7-6 combines with J gene TRBJ2-5, with TRBD2 identical over 14 bases. Germline lookup yields CDR1 SGHVS and CDR2 FNYEAQ. V was pared by 4 bases and J by 5 bases, with 15 bases of the junction left unmatched. This CDR3 region has 19 residues. This CDR3 is CASSSNPRTSGRNGETQYF. The CDR3 nucleotides are TGTGCCAGCAGCTCCAACCCGCGGACTAGCGGGAGGAATGGTGAGACCCAGTACTTC.

CDR3 nucleotides: TGTGCCAGCAGCCAGGGGACAGAAGCTTTCTTT. Translating it yields CASSQGTEAFF. V usage is TRBV11-2 and J usage is TRBJ1-1, with D perhaps matching TRBD1 (6 bases). The CDR3 is 11 amino acids. Germline-derived CDR1 and CDR2 are SGHAT and FQNNGV. The V end lost 5 bases, the J end lost 8 bases, and 9 bases lay between the germline ends.

The chain has TRBV5-8 and TRBJ2-5; TRBD1 agrees at 7 bases. V trimming: 4 bases; J trimming: 2 bases; junction bases outside the gene matches: 17. Germline values: CDR1 SGHTS, CDR2 YDEGEE. The CDR3 loop spans 18 amino acids. The CDR3 reads CASSTLTPQTGIQETQYF. The CDR3 DNA sequence: TGTGCCAGCAGCACACTCACCCCACAGACAGGGATACAAGAGACCCAGTACTTC.

The chain has TRBV5-4 and TRBJ2-5, with 7 bases that match TRBD1. The germline gives CDR1 SGHNT, CDR2 YYREEE (reference sequence). There are 16 residues in the CDR3. With 4 bases clipped from V and 2 bases from J, the junction kept 11 bases outside the gene matches. Written as DNA, the CDR3 is TGTGCCAGCAGCCGCGCAACCTGGACAGGACAAGAGACCCAGTACTTC. Translating gives CASSRATWTGQETQYF.

V gene TRBV2 combines with J gene TRBJ2-2, with 8 nucleotides matching TRBD1. This CDR3 contains 14 residues. V gave up 8 bases and J gave up 4 bases; unmatched junction bases: 6. Per the germline V gene, CDR1 is SNHLY and CDR2 is FYNNEI. As DNA, the CDR3 is TGTGCCAGCGAGGGACAGGCGACCACCGGGGAGCTGTTTTTT. The encoded protein is CASEGQATTGELFF.

The CDR3 coding sequence is TGTGCCAGCAGTTATCTGGACAGGGTTTCAGGCTACACCTTC. Its translation: CASSYLDRVSGYTF. V gene TRBV6-5 combines with J gene TRBJ1-2; TRBD1 agrees at 8 bases. V trimming: 3 bases; J trimming: 8 bases; junction bases outside the gene matches: 8. The CDR3 sequence is 14 residues long. CDR1 and CDR2 from the germline V gene are MNHEY and SVGAGI.

This chain uses TRBV4-2 with TRBJ2-3; TRBD2 matches at 11 bases. Germline V CDR1 and CDR2: LGHNA, YNFKEQ. After removal of 4 bases from V and 3 bases from J, the junction contained 9 bases not matched to a gene. The CDR3 length is 17 residues. The DNA for the CDR3 is TGTGCCAGCAGCCCTACTTCTAGCGGGAGGTGGACAGATACGCAGTATTTT. It translates to CASSPTSSGRWTDTQYF.

The chain couples TRBV5-6 to TRBJ1-1; TRBD1 aligns across 9 bases. Germline lookup yields CDR1 SGHDT and CDR2 YYEEEE. CDR3 size: 16 residues. The J segment lost 2 bases and the V segment lost 1 base, leaving 6 bases of the junction unmatched. This chain's CDR3 is CASSLIQGASNTEAFF. The DNA for the CDR3 is TGTGCCAGCAGCTTGATACAGGGGGCATCTAACACTGAAGCTTTCTTT.

The chain couples TRBV4-3 to TRBJ1-4; perhaps TRBD1 as D (5 bases). Germline-derived CDR1 and CDR2 are LGHNA and YSLEER. The CDR3 extends over 17 amino acids. V dropped 0 bases and J dropped 6 bases, with 17 bases sitting between them. For the CDR3, the DNA is TGCGCCAGCAGCCAAGATAACGCCAGGGTAGGGGATGAAAAACTGTTTTTT. As protein: CASSQDNARVGDEKLFF.

Comments on this clone: Other DNA variants within this sample encode the same CDR3. The rearrangement uses TRBV5-1 and TRBJ2-1; TRBD2 might be the D (7 bases). Trimming took off 0 bases at V and 7 bases at J, with 14 bases between the two ends. CDR1 and CDR2 (germline): SGHRS, YFSETQ. The CDR3 has 15 amino acids. CDR3 residues: CASSLEGGPRNEQFF. In DNA, the CDR3 is TGCGCCAGCAGCTTGGAGGGGGGGCCCCGGAATGAGCAGTTCTTC.

This chain links TRBV7-2 with TRBJ2-7, with 11 bases aligning to TRBD2. Trimming removed 5 bases from V and 4 bases from J; junction bases left unmatched: 10. Germline CDR1 SGHTA, CDR2 FQGNSA. This CDR3 spans 16 amino acids. The CDR3 sequence is CASSLRAGLADYEQYF. CDR3 nucleotides: TGTGCCAGCAGCCTAAGAGCGGGACTAGCGGATTACGAGCAGTACTTC.

This rearrangement joins TRBV19 to TRBJ1-2, with 10 bases identical to TRBD1. CDR1 and CDR2 from the germline V gene are LNHDA and SQIVND (reference sequence). The CDR3 loop spans 14 amino acids. V shed 3 bases and J 5 bases; nucleotides not matched to a gene: 3. This chain's CDR3 is CASSMGTGVYGYTF. CDR3 in DNA: TGTGCCAGTAGTATGGGGACAGGGGTTTATGGCTACACCTTC. The full variable domain, with the rest looked up from reference TRBV19 and TRBJ1-2, is DGGITQSPKYLFRKEGQNVTLSCEQNLNHDAMYWYRQDPGQGLRLIYYSQIVNDFQKGDIAEGYSVSREKKESFPLTVTSAQKNPTAFYLCASSMGTGVYGYTFGSGTRLTVV.

This clone was counted a single time. One end of the junction varies from germline; a read error may be responsible. V is TRBV7-2 and J is TRBJ2-5; 12 bases map to TRBD1. Germline values: CDR1 SGHTA, CDR2 FQGNSA. The CDR3 has 15 amino acids. Here the CDR3 reads CASSTWDRGQGTQYF. CDR3 bases: TGTGCCAGCAGCACCTGGGACAGGGGGCAAGGGACCCAGTACTTC.

This sequence joins TRBV24-1 and TRBJ2-1, with TRBD1 matching 9 bases. CDR1 KGHDR and CDR2 SFDVKD come from the germline V gene. The V segment lost 2 bases and the J segment 5 bases; nucleotides outside the gene matches: 9. The CDR3 contains 17 residues. The CDR3 bases are TGTGCCACCAGTGATTCCGCGGGACAGGGATGGAACAATGAGCAGTTCTTC. This gives the protein CATSDSAGQGWNNEQFF.

The V and J genes are TRBV7-3 and TRBJ2-7; 9 bases map to TRBD2. Germline V gene sequence: CDR1 SGHTA, CDR2 FQGTGA. Unmatched junction bases numbered 18, after V lost 1 base and J lost 2 bases. The CDR3 length is 20 residues. CDR3 residues: CASSLRPVTSGPGRPYEQYF. The CDR3 DNA is TGTGCCAGCAGCTTAAGACCAGTGACTAGCGGACCCGGTCGACCCTACGAGCAGTACTTC.

This chain uses TRBV19 with TRBJ1-1, with 8 positions matching TRBD1. J gave up 1 base and V 6 bases, and 4 bases lay outside the gene matches. The CDR3 is 14 amino acids. The V gene's germline CDR1 is LNHDA and CDR2 SQIVND (reference sequence). The CDR3 sequence is CASSTGGRNTEAFF. In DNA form, the CDR3 reads TGTGCCAGTAGCACAGGGGGGAGGAACACTGAAGCTTTCTTT.

The chain has TRBV5-4 and TRBJ2-7; 12 nucleotides agree with TRBD2. V shed 0 bases, J shed 3 bases, and the junction held 1 base outside the gene matches. This CDR3 region has 15 residues. Germline-derived CDR1 and CDR2 are SGHNT and YYREEE (reference sequence). CDR3 in amino acids: CASSLGGLAGYEQYF. The CDR3 DNA reads as TGTGCCAGCAGCTTGGGGGGACTAGCGGGCTACGAGCAGTACTTC.

This clone was seen a handful of times. J is TRBJ2-5 and V is TRBV7-2; 9 bases are a match to TRBD2. V shed 3 bases, J shed 5 bases, and the junction held 7 bases outside the gene matches. Per the germline V gene, CDR1 is SGHTA and CDR2 is FQGNSA. This CDR3 has 15 residues. Written as DNA, the CDR3 is TGTGCCAGCAGCTTGGTTTCTAGCGGGGTTGAGACCCAGTACTTC. Protein sequence: CASSLVSSGVETQYF.

The V gene is TRBV5-6, the J gene TRBJ2-1; 11 nucleotides align to TRBD2. Germline values: CDR1 SGHDT, CDR2 YYEEEE. The CDR3 spans 17 residues. V was pared by 4 bases and J by 1 base, with 7 bases of the junction left unmatched. CDR3 residues: CASSPRLAGRSYNEQFF. CDR3 in DNA: TGTGCCAGCAGCCCGAGACTAGCGGGAAGATCCTACAATGAGCAGTTCTTC.